This T cell receptor beta chain emerged from a study of blood T cells in healthy people across ages. The donors, healthy Caucasians from Russia, were aged 6 to 90. Comment on this clonotype: No antigen is known for it.

Then a second PCR, running roughly 6 to 12 cycles, was carried out with a sample-barcoded 5' primer and a J-beta primer mix. All samples gave at least 2.5 million CDR3-containing paired-end reads. TCRdb passed the 5' RACE reads through MiXCR, listing each CDR3 protein once. The table has about 1,500,000 distinct CDR3 sequences, 28% seen once. Study outcomes and limitations: Among T cells, TCR beta diversity per million cells dropped roughly linearly as age rose.

Germline CDR1 reads KGHDR; CDR2 reads SFDVKD. This CDR3 is 14 amino acids long. Trimming took 3 bases from V and 6 from J, leaving 11 bases between them. The sequence came from a woman between 25 and 40 years old in good health. This chain joins TRBV24-1 and TRBJ2-1; D gene ambiguous. The sample taken for sequencing was blood. The CDR3 spells CATSDTGSANEQFF. In nucleotides, the CDR3 is TGTGCCACCAGTGATACTGGATCCGCCAATGAGCAGTTCTTC.